This TCR beta chain derives from a study of OX40 agonist ivuxolimab in advanced cancers. For the study at large: Dose-escalation patients suffered from hepatocellular carcinoma, melanoma, renal cell or head and neck cancer.

Individuals having autoimmune disease history or systemic immunosuppression were not enrolled. Sequencing was performed with immunoSEQ multiplex PCR; in TCRdb, only in-frame clones are kept and a portion is missing. The data hold fewer than 70,000 clones, with roughly nine tenths observed a single time. V gave up 5 bases and J gave up 3 bases, with 7 bases separating them. CDR1 and CDR2 (germline): SNHLY, FYNNEI. This CDR3 has 12 residues. Details on this clone: Its antigen is undetermined.

Overall study results and limits: Expanded clones tended on average to be more numerous among CD8+ T cells than CD4+. Dose levels from 0.1 to 3.0 mg/kg saw CD4+ and CD8+ blood T cells expand clonally by week 6.

This clonotype was obtained from an adult with an advanced solid tumor such as melanoma, head and neck, liver or kidney cancer. The chain recombines TRBV2 with TRBJ1-1; D unclear. The source was CD4+ or CD8+ T cells sorted from blood, collected in a trial of the OX40 agonist ivuxolimab. CDR3 in DNA: TGTGCCAGCAGTCCACGGTACACTGAAGCTTTCTTT. It yields the protein CASSPRYTEAFF.